The sequence of this T cell receptor beta chain was determined in a study of cytomegalovirus exposure and HLA in healthy donors. Per the germline V gene, CDR1 is SGDLS and CDR2 is YYNGEE. V shed 3 bases and J 6 bases; nucleotides not matched to a gene: 7. This CDR3 is 16 amino acids long. Primers for the PCR totalled 60 Vbeta and 13 Jbeta. Here immunoSEQ multiplex PCR was the method, and the copy in TCRdb shows in-frame clones only, minus some. The sample carries 130,000 or so clones, roughly 87% recorded once. The genes are TRBV9 and TRBJ2-3; 13 bases fit TRBD2. The sequence was obtained from a woman aged 40 to 50 in good health and CMV-seronegative. The sequenced sample was PBMCs. The CDR3 sequence: CASSATSGRAVDTQYF. In DNA form, the CDR3 reads TGTGCCAGCAGCGCCACTAGCGGGAGGGCCGTGGATACGCAGTATTTT.